Described below is a single TCR beta chain sequence and its context. It lacks a known antigen. The sample holds no much larger clone one base away, and base qualities are not on file. Synthetic TCR analog templates were spiked into each PCR to estimate absolute template abundance from read counts. The immunoSEQ assay used bias-controlled V and J gene primers to amplify TCRbeta CDR3 regions from genomic DNA. Sequencing of rearranged TCRbeta segments was done at approximately 20X coverage. Regarding the original processing steps: Clustering was used to correct sequencing errors, and CDR3s were annotated against IMGT so that V, D and J genes could be assigned. Downstream analyses used only productive TCRbeta rearrangements and left out out-of-frame or stop-codon sequences. Clonality was calculated as one minus the Shannon entropy normalized by the log of the number of unique productive sequences. Fisher's exact test with Benjamini-Hochberg correction, using a cutoff of adjusted p below 0.01, was how clones that differed between time points or between blood and tumor were identified. TCRdb mirrors the immuneACCESS table, restricted to in-frame sequences. Some clones are absent from its copies; in checked studies, under half trace to an unresolved V gene, and the reason for the others is unknown. V and J calls and clone size are copied from that table; D and trimming were computed from the DNA. Within this sample are 100,000 to 150,000 clones, with roughly 82% of them counted one time only. Roughly 2.4% of the sample is taken by the ten largest.

The sample's time point, from its label and the paper: peripheral blood 6 weeks after treatment start. A total of 25 to 35 patients with locally advanced or metastatic urothelial carcinoma, treated at Memorial Sloan Kettering on a trial protocol, made up the cohort. Peripheral blood mononuclear cells were collected pretreatment and during treatment, with between 1 and 8 total time points per patient. The Qiagen DNeasy Blood extraction kit was used to purify genomic DNA from total PBMCs and tumor samples. PBMCs were collected pretreatment and during treatment and were isolated and stored as previously described. The sample belongs to a study of PD-L1 blockade in urothelial cancer (dated by TCRdb to about 2017). A note on the overall study: All patients started therapy around 2014 and received atezolizumab 1,200 mg intravenously every 3 weeks. About 90% of the roughly 30 patients were males with bladder-origin urothelial cancer, and about 60% of the 29 reported a prior smoking history. Patients had an ECOG performance status of 0 or 1 and had received between 0 and 3 prior chemotherapy regimens. Blood samples were analyzed at two time points: 3 weeks after treatment start (second dose) and 6 weeks after treatment start. Blood samples gave a median of around 140,000 T cells and tens of thousands of unique TCRs, with a median clonality of roughly 0.08. Somatic, immune and clinical correlates of response to PD-L1 blockade with atezolizumab in urothelial cancer were the focus of an exploratory multi-omic analysis. TCR sequencing covered pretreatment tumor samples and matched, serially collected peripheral blood taken before and after atezolizumab treatment. Durable clinical benefit was defined as progression-free survival longer than 6 months, and TCR features were also tested against progression-free and overall survival. In the same patients who had TCR sequencing, pretreatment tumors also underwent whole exome sequencing and RNA sequencing. Under ten patients achieved durable clinical benefit and some 21 did not. Twenty-nine patients had pretreatment blood TCR-seq, some 24 had at least one posttreatment blood collection, and some 24 had tumor TCR-seq. Results and caveats for the whole study, not just this receptor: A pretreatment peripheral blood TCR clonality below the median was linked to improved progression-free and overall survival. Because the sample size was small (n ≈ 31) and many of the analyses were exploratory, the results are meant to be hypothesis-generating. Patients with durable benefit showed greater expansion of tumor-associated TCR clones in peripheral blood 3 weeks after starting treatment (n of about 20, p = 0.022).

From the cysteine up to the phenylalanine, the CDR3 has a length of 16 residues. The DNA shown is the 48-base CDR3, in frame from base 1. The germline V gene supplies CDR1 SNHLY and CDR2 FYNNEI. V trim: 5 bases; J trim: 1 base; unmatched bases: 5. Sequenced here: PBMCs, sampled around atezolizumab (anti-PD-L1) treatment. The sequence was collected from a man aged 45-60 years with urothelial cancer. The rearranged segments are TRBV2 and TRBJ2-2, with TRBD2 matching 9 junction bases. Read as DNA, the sequence is TGTGCCAGCAGTACCCTTAGCGGGAGGAACACCGGGGAGCTGTTTTTT. This yields the protein CASSTLSGRNTGELFF.